This T cell receptor beta chain is from a study of spatial heterogeneity in lung cancer. Time point noted: blood at routine non-recurrence follow-up after resection. Whole RNA, which was extracted from tumor, nontumor lung tissue or frozen PBMC, was sequenced without any cell sorting. The library protocol tagged each TCR cDNA with a unique molecular identifier. TCRdb reanalysed the 5' RACE reads using MiXCR and keeps one entry per CDR3 protein. The sample comprises about 120,000 distinct CDR3 sequences, 9% to 15% of which are singletons, and approximately 15% rests with the top ten. The TCR comes from a male donor with early-stage non-small cell lung cancer. This sample comprised PBMCs, obtained at follow-up.

For the CDR3, the DNA is TGTGCCAGCAGCTCACAAGCAACCGGACAGGGCGATGGCTACACCTTC. This translates into CASSSQATGQGDGYTF. The genes are TRBV5-6 and TRBJ1-2; 8 positions agree with TRBD1. Germline V gene lookup returns CDR1 SGHDT and CDR2 YYEEEE. CDR3 length: 16 amino acids. V shed 3 bases and J 6 bases; nucleotides not matched to a gene: 13.